This T cell receptor beta chain was retrieved from a study of shared clonotypes between healthy human individuals. For the study at large: Each donor's CD8 memory used one plate, CD8 naive two, each CD4 subset three.

Only CD45RO-negative cells positively selected for CCR7 counted as naive CD8 cells, so terminally differentiated effector memory CD45RA+ cells were excluded. All of the donors resided in Nashville, Tennessee, and each was a Caucasian adult. Several immunoSEQ plates received, in even portions, the genomic DNA of each subset. In the study's own analysis: Without quality scores, immunoSEQ junctional reads could not be filtered like full-length reads. The repertoire was sequenced with immunoSEQ multiplex PCR; TCRdb's copy has only in-frame clones and lacks some. The V and J calls and clone size were taken over from that table, and D and trimming were inferred from the DNA. The table has roughly 2.1 million clones, more than 85% seen once. This CDR3 has 16 residues. V lost 1 base and J lost 6; bases outside the gene matches: 7. Germline V gene lookup returns CDR1 LNHDA and CDR2 SQIVND (reference sequence).

This sequence joins TRBV19 and TRBJ2-2, with 8 bases that match TRBD2. The specimen was naive CD8+ T cells from PBMCs. The receptor's source is a man younger than 35 in good health. Some clones in this sample may be carry-over from other donors' samples. The CDR3, as DNA: TGTGCCAGTAGTATAGGACCAGCGGGAGTGCCCGGGGAGCTGTTTTTT. It yields the protein CASSIGPAGVPGELFF.